The 30 T cell receptor beta chains listed next were all sequenced from one sample in a study of blood T cells in healthy people across ages. The use of a sample-barcoded 5' primer and a J-beta primer mix characterized a second PCR of about 7 to 12 cycles. One entry per CDR3 protein results from TCRdb running MiXCR on the 5' RACE reads. Of some 710,000 distinct CDR3 sequences listed, 22% are singletons. Sequences were obtained from blood. The receptors originated from a man aged 70 or older in good health.

The chain combines TRBV4-3 with TRBJ2-2, with D possibly being TRBD1 (7 bases). The CDR3 length is 14 residues. Trimming shortened V by 7 bases and J by 5 bases, and 14 bases separated the two germline ends. Germline lookup yields CDR1 LGHNA and CDR2 YSLEER. The CDR3 DNA reads TGCGCCAGCACTCCACAGGGGAGGACCGGGGAGCTGTTTTTT. It yields the protein CASTPQGRTGELFF.

This clonotype showed up just a few times. V usage is TRBV19 and J usage is TRBJ2-7; D not certain. Germline-derived CDR1 and CDR2 are LNHDA and SQIVND (reference sequence). The CDR3 length is 15 residues. Deletions cut 3 bases from V and 3 bases from J, with 15 bases between. The CDR3 region has the DNA TGTGCCAGTAGTATTTCCTCTCATGAGGTCTACGAGCAGTACTTC. This translates into CASSISSHEVYEQYF. Combining the CDR3 with reference TRBV19 and TRBJ2-7 gives the whole variable domain DGGITQSPKYLFRKEGQNVTLSCEQNLNHDAMYWYRQDPGQGLRLIYYSQIVNDFQKGDIAEGYSVSREKKESFPLTVTSAQKNPTAFYLCASSISSHEVYEQYFGPGTRLTVT.

This clonotype has more than one count but fewer than ten. A much larger clone differs from this one at a single base, so this may be a read error. The rearrangement joins TRBV7-7 to TRBJ2-5; D is unclear. Per the germline V gene, CDR1 is SSHAT and CDR2 is FNYEAQ (reference sequence). V was cut by 1 base and J by 3 bases, with 6 bases left in between. This CDR3 comprises 13 residues. CDR3 loop: CASSLDTEETQYF. The CDR3, as DNA: TGTGCCAGCAGCTTAGACACGGAAGAGACCCAGTACTTC.

This clonotype has at least ten counts. This sequence joins TRBV18 and TRBJ2-5, with D perhaps matching TRBD1 (6 bases). Germline CDR1 KGHSH, CDR2 LQKENI. V was clipped by 2 bases and J by 2 bases, with 9 bases between them. The CDR3 has 14 amino acids. The CDR3 DNA reads as TGTGCCAGCTCACCAGGGGGCCTACAAGAGACCCAGTACTTC. Translated: CASSPGGLQETQYF.

This clonotype was counted between two and nine times. V usage is TRBV11-2 and J usage is TRBJ2-1; 7 positions agree with TRBD2. The trim removed 5 bases at V and 7 bases at J, leaving 14 bases unmatched. CDR1 is SGHAT and CDR2 is FQNNGV in the germline V gene. The CDR3 spans 16 residues. DNA of the CDR3: TGTGCCAGCAGCCCTCTTGGCGGGAGTACCAGGAATGAGCAGTTCTTC. Protein sequence: CASSPLGGSTRNEQFF.

V is TRBV6-5 and J is TRBJ2-7, with D possibly TRBD2 on 6 matching bases. The J call could be wrong; TRBJ2-1 is a better fit for the DNA end. The CDR3 contains 14 residues. Germline CDR1 is MNHEY and CDR2 is SVGAGI. CDR3 loop: CASSYAGWGNEQFF. The CDR3 region has the DNA TGTGCCAGCAGTTATGCGGGATGGGGGAATGAGCAGTTCTTC.

This sequence joins TRBV20-1 and TRBJ2-5; D might be TRBD1 or TRBD2, each matching 6 bases. This CDR3 has 13 residues. The V gene's germline CDR1 is DFQATT and CDR2 SNEGSKA (reference sequence). V was trimmed by 5 bases and J by 4 bases, leaving 14 bases between them. The CDR3 here is CSAPEGGRETQYF. DNA of the CDR3: TGCAGTGCTCCAGAAGGGGGGAGAGAGACCCAGTACTTC.

The chain employs TRBV29-1 and TRBJ2-3; 9 bases fit TRBD1. The germline gives CDR1 SQVTM, CDR2 ANQGSEA. Trimming cost V 4 bases and J 2 bases; bases outside gene matches: 4. The CDR3 covers 14 residues. The CDR3 region is CSVVQGAATDTQYF. The CDR3 region has the DNA TGCAGCGTTGTACAGGGGGCCGCCACAGATACGCAGTATTTT.

This chain links TRBV7-9 with TRBJ1-6; no definite D call. Germline V lookup: CDR1 SEHNR, CDR2 FQNEAQ (reference sequence). Trimming took off 0 bases at V and 7 bases at J, with 13 bases between the two ends. There are 16 residues in the CDR3. The CDR3 spells CASSLAGTGENSPLHF. The CDR3 DNA reads as TGTGCCAGCAGCTTAGCGGGTACGGGAGAGAATTCACCCCTCCACTTT.

V is TRBV21-1 and J is TRBJ2-5. TRBV21-1 is shown as a pseudogene. CDR3 length: 14 amino acids. CDR3 amino acids: CASSVSGVGETQYF. The CDR3 DNA follows: TGTGCCAGCAGCGTAAGCGGGGTGGGGGAGACCCAGTACTTC.

The chain recombines TRBV27 with TRBJ2-3; tentative D call: TRBD1 (6 bases). The CDR3 spans 14 residues. The V gene's germline CDR1 is MNHEY and CDR2 SMNVEV (reference sequence). Trimming shortened V by 6 bases and J by 2 bases, and 12 bases separated the two germline ends. The CDR3 DNA follows: TGTGCCAGCAGCCTGGACAGTTTCACAGATACGCAGTATTTT. It specifies CASSLDSFTDTQYF.

The CDR3 nucleotides are TGTGCCAGCAGCGCCCTGGATAGGTTCCAAGAGACCCAGTACTTC. Its translation is CASSALDRFQETQYF. The rearrangement joins TRBV7-9 to TRBJ2-5, with D hard to call. V shed 5 bases and J shed 1 base, with 14 bases lying between them. The CDR3 runs to 15 residues. Germline V gene lookup returns CDR1 SEHNR and CDR2 FQNEAQ (reference sequence).

The genes are TRBV5-1 and TRBJ2-3; D possibly corresponds to TRBD2 (5 bases). Germline V gene data show CDR1 as SGHRS and CDR2 as YFSETQ. V was shortened by 7 bases and J by 0 bases, with 15 bases between the two germline ends. The CDR3 consists of 15 residues. CDR3 loop: CASCVIAPSTDTQYF. The CDR3 nucleotides are TGCGCCAGCTGTGTGATAGCGCCTAGCACAGATACGCAGTATTTT. Together with reference TRBV5-1 and TRBJ2-3, the CDR3 gives the full variable domain: KAGVTQTPRYLIKTRGQQVTLSCSPISGHRSVSWYQQTPGQGLQFLFEYFSETQRNKGNFPGRFSGRQFSNSRSEMNVSTLELGDSALYLCASCVIAPSTDTQYFGPGTRLTVL.

This chain joins TRBV12-3 or TRBV12-4 and TRBJ1-1, with D uncertain. The CDR3 extends over 13 amino acids. The ends were cut back, 4 bases at V and 3 bases at J, with 9 bases in the middle. DNA of the CDR3: TGTGCCAGCAGTTGGAGATCATACACTGAAGCTTTCTTT. This encodes CASSWRSYTEAFF.

This clonotype was detected only a few times. The chain links TRBV15 to TRBJ2-1; the match to TRBD2 covers 11 bases. Germline CDR1 is LNHNV and CDR2 is YYDKDF (reference sequence). V lost 1 base, J lost 9 bases, and 11 bases stayed unmatched. The CDR3 is made up of 17 amino acids. The CDR3 coding sequence is TGTGCCACCAGCAGAGGAACTACTAGCGGGAGTTTTCTTGAGCAGTTCTTC. Protein sequence: CATSRGTTSGSFLEQFF.

The chain's CDR3 is CASSSGLTTGELFF. The CDR3 DNA reads TGTGCCAGCAGCTCCGGACTTACCACCGGGGAGCTGTTTTTT. The chain combines TRBV7-3 with TRBJ2-2; tentative D call: TRBD2 (5 bases). The CDR3 is 14 amino acids. Trimming pared 4 bases from V and 4 bases from J, leaving 10 bases between. Germline assignment: CDR1 SGHTA and CDR2 FQGTGA.

V gene TRBV18 combines with J gene TRBJ1-5; 9 bases are shared with TRBD1. CDR3 length equals 15 residues. Germline V gene sequence: CDR1 KGHSH, CDR2 LQKENI. The trim removed 2 bases at V and 6 bases at J, leaving 5 bases unmatched. The CDR3 loop reads CASSPTGQGGQPQHF. CDR3 sequence (DNA): TGTGCCAGCTCACCAACGGGACAGGGAGGTCAGCCCCAGCATTTT.

This clonotype was seen only once. V usage is TRBV7-2 and J usage is TRBJ2-1; D assignment may be TRBD1 or TRBD2 (6 bases each). CDR3 length equals 14 residues. CDR1 and CDR2 from the germline V gene are SGHTA and FQGNSA. Between the trimmed V and J ends, which lost 5 bases and 8 bases, there was a span of 16 bases. In nucleotides, the CDR3 is TGTGCCAGCAGCGGGGGGCTACATAGGGATGAGCAGTTCTTC. Residues: CASSGGLHRDEQFF.

This clonotype was recorded many times. The chain couples TRBV29-1 to TRBJ1-1; D uncertain. The CDR3 is 10 residues long. Germline CDR1 SQVTM, CDR2 ANQGSEA. The V gene lost 7 bases and the J gene lost 0 bases, with 3 bases spanning the gap. The DNA for the CDR3 is TGCAGCGCATTGAACACTGAAGCTTTCTTT. This translates into CSALNTEAFF.

The rearrangement uses TRBV24-1 and TRBJ2-5, with D perhaps being TRBD1 or TRBD2 (5 bases each). Trimming left V 4 bases short and J 4 bases short, with 15 bases between. There are 15 residues in the CDR3. CDR1 and CDR2 (germline): KGHDR, SFDVKD. The CDR3 spells CATSDPGDHRETQYF. The CDR3 DNA is TGTGCCACCAGTGACCCTGGGGACCACCGAGAGACCCAGTACTTC.

Notes on this clonotype: The junction differs from germline at one of its ends, possibly a read error. V is TRBV5-1 and J is TRBJ2-1, with TRBD2 matching 13 bases. CDR3 length: 16 amino acids. Germline loops: CDR1 SGHRS, CDR2 YFSETQ. CDR3 in DNA: TGCGCCAGCAGCCGGGGACTAGCGGGGTTAAACAATGAGCAGCTCTTC. Its translation: CASSRGLAGLNNEQLF.

This clonotype was detected a few times. The chain is built from TRBV9 and TRBJ1-2, with D possibly being TRBD1 (6 bases). This CDR3 region has 16 residues. Germline V gene lookup returns CDR1 SGDLS and CDR2 YYNGEE. V gave up 4 bases and J gave up 0 bases, with 16 bases separating them. The CDR3 reads CASSSRTVTSNYGYTF. The CDR3 coding sequence is TGTGCCAGCAGCTCTCGGACAGTCACTTCTAACTATGGCTACACCTTC.

This clonotype has just a few counts. The rearrangement uses TRBV12-3 or TRBV12-4 and TRBJ1-1; 7 bases map to TRBD1. The length of the CDR3 is 14 residues. With V trimmed by 6 bases and J by 5 bases, 9 bases remained unmatched. CDR3 DNA sequence: TGTGCCAGCAGCCCTCAACAGGGGTTTACTGAAGCTTTCTTT. Amino acid sequence: CASSPQQGFTEAFF.

The rearrangement links TRBV7-9 to TRBJ2-3; 10 bases match TRBD2. Trimming cost V 5 bases and J 3 bases; bases outside gene matches: 8. This CDR3 is 16 amino acids long. Germline assignment: CDR1 SEHNR and CDR2 FQNEAQ (reference sequence). The CDR3 DNA reads as TGTGCCAGCAGCAAAAGGGGGACTAGCGAGACAGATACGCAGTATTTT. It specifies CASSKRGTSETDTQYF.

The sample holds a few counts of this clonotype. The gene calls are TRBV18 and TRBJ1-2; D perhaps matches TRBD1 (5 bases). V shed 3 bases and J shed 3 bases, with 11 bases lying between them. Germline CDR1 reads KGHSH; CDR2 reads LQKENI. This CDR3 region has 14 residues. The CDR3 DNA reads as TGTGCCAGCTCACCCTCGGCAGGGTACTATGGCTACACCTTC. Translation: CASSPSAGYYGYTF.

The chain links TRBV24-1 to TRBJ2-3, with D tentatively TRBD1 (5 bases). The CDR3 loop spans 13 amino acids. V was shortened by 4 bases and J by 6 bases, with 10 bases between the two germline ends. CDR1 is KGHDR, CDR2 SFDVKD, per germline. The CDR3 reads CATSEGARDTQYF. CDR3 DNA sequence: TGTGCCACCAGTGAAGGGGCGCGGGATACGCAGTATTTT.

This clonotype was seen ten or more times. The J gene is TRBJ2-2, the V gene TRBV11-1; unclear D gene. Germline CDR1 SGHAT, CDR2 FQDESV (reference sequence). Trimming took off 1 base at V and 1 base at J, with 4 bases between the two ends. The CDR3 totals 14 residues. The DNA for the CDR3 is TGTGCCAGCAGCTTAGTACAGAACACCGGGGAGCTGTTTTTT. Amino acids: CASSLVQNTGELFF. The full variable domain, with the rest looked up from reference TRBV11-1 and TRBJ2-2, is EAEVAQSPRYKITEKSQAVAFWCDPISGHATLYWYRQILGQGPELLVQFQDESVVDDSQLPKDRFSAERLKGVDSTLKIQPAELGDSAMYLCASSLVQNTGELFFGEGSRLTVL.

This clonotype was recorded only once. The rearrangement links TRBV6-2 or TRBV6-3 to TRBJ2-5, with 9 bases lining up with TRBD2. The assigned J gene may be wrong: the sequence end matches TRBJ2-7 better. Germline V gene lookup returns CDR1 MNHEY and CDR2 SVGEGT. The CDR3 sequence is 17 residues long. This chain's CDR3 is CASRSHYGLAGLYEQYV. CDR3 bases: TGTGCCAGCAGATCTCACTATGGTCTAGCGGGGCTATACGAGCAGTACGTC.

The chain recombines TRBV12-3 or TRBV12-4 with TRBJ2-3; a weak D match, TRBD1 (6 bases). The CDR3 has 16 amino acids. V shed 6 bases and J shed 1 base, with 17 bases lying between them. The chain's CDR3 is CASSHLRQDGTDTQYF. In DNA, the CDR3 is TGTGCCAGCAGCCACCTTCGACAGGACGGCACAGATACGCAGTATTTT.

This clonotype has a handful of counts. CDR3 residues: CASSPMTGVGNTIYF. Written as DNA, the CDR3 is TGTGCCAGCAGCCCGATGACAGGGGTTGGAAACACCATATATTTT. V is TRBV7-2 and J is TRBJ1-3; 8 positions match TRBD1. Trimming cost V 5 bases and J 3 bases; bases outside gene matches: 6. Germline lookup yields CDR1 SGHTA and CDR2 FQGNSA. The CDR3 is 15 amino acids.